These 8 T cell receptor beta chains originate from one sample sequenced in a study of human T cells and chemical hapten exposure. TCRdb called the RACE reads again in MiXCR, with one record for every CDR3 protein. The sample lists fewer than 55,000 distinct CDR3 sequences, 9.9% occurring once. Indicated time point: patch test 3, about 24 weeks after DPC sensitization. The treatment here: therapeutic diphenylcyclopropenone sensitization with weekly scalp DPC. The material sequenced was whole blood, taken in connection with sensitization to the hapten diphenylcyclopropenone (DPC). The receptor set was obtained from a woman aged 40 to 55 with alopecia areata. Some clones in this sample may be carry-over from other donors' samples.

In its sample, this clonotype was seen a few times. This chain's CDR3 is CASSRRTATYQPQHF. The CDR3 DNA reads TGTGCCAGCAGCCGTCGGACAGCCACGTATCAGCCCCAGCATTTT. V and J are TRBV12-3 or TRBV12-4 and TRBJ1-5; D perhaps matches TRBD1 (6 bases). V lost 6 bases, J lost 5 bases, and 17 bases lay in between. This CDR3 spans 15 amino acids.

This clonotype has just a few counts. V usage is TRBV29-1 and J usage is TRBJ2-7; D is undetermined. From germline, CDR1 is SQVTM and CDR2 ANQGSEA. Trimming cost V 6 bases and J 3 bases, with 9 bases left between them. The CDR3 runs to 11 residues. The CDR3 DNA follows: TGCAGCGTGCGCGCTCTCTACGAGCAGTACTTC. Protein: CSVRALYEQYF.

This clonotype was counted at least ten times. The chain recombines TRBV5-1 with TRBJ1-1; TRBD1 might be the D (5 bases). The CDR3 spans 15 residues. Germline V gene data show CDR1 as SGHRS and CDR2 as YFSETQ. V was trimmed by 4 bases and J by 1 base, leaving 14 bases between them. The CDR3 DNA follows: TGCGCCAGCAGCCAACGACAGCAACCGAACACTGAAGCTTTCTTT. Translating it yields CASSQRQQPNTEAFF.

This chain connects TRBV7-2 to TRBJ1-3, with D perhaps TRBD1 (5 bases). V lost 5 bases to trimming and J lost 4 bases, with 18 bases between them. The germline gives CDR1 SGHTA, CDR2 FQGNSA. The CDR3 extends over 16 amino acids. CDR3 nucleotides: TGTGCCAGCAGCCATGCTACAGGAGGGCTAGGAAACACCATATATTTT. It is translated as CASSHATGGLGNTIYF.

The CDR3 here is CASSPLAGLSGELFF. The DNA for the CDR3 is TGTGCCAGCAGCCCCTTGGCTGGGTTGAGCGGGGAGCTGTTTTTT. This chain joins TRBV5-5 and TRBJ2-2; D remains unclear. The CDR3 is made up of 15 amino acids. Trimming took off 4 bases at V and 7 bases at J, with 17 bases between the two ends. Germline V gene lookup returns CDR1 SGHKS and CDR2 YYEKEE (reference sequence).

This clonotype was observed many times. The rearrangement uses TRBV15 and TRBJ2-5; TRBD2 aligns across 10 bases. V was pared by 1 base and J by 2 bases, with 1 base of the junction left unmatched. The length of the CDR3 is 15 residues. Germline V lookup: CDR1 LNHNV, CDR2 YYDKDF (reference sequence). As DNA, the CDR3 is TGTGCCACCAGCAGAGGGACTAGCGGACAAGAGACCCAGTACTTC. Translating it yields CATSRGTSGQETQYF.

This clonotype was seen a few times. The J gene is TRBJ1-6, the V gene TRBV6-2 or TRBV6-3, with a tentative D call TRBD1 (6 bases). The germline V gene encodes CDR1 MNHEY and CDR2 SVGEGT. The V end was cut by 6 bases, the J end by 6 bases, with 12 bases between. The CDR3 has 14 amino acids. CDR3 DNA sequence: TGTGCCAGCAGAATCCCACAGGGTAATTCACCCCTCCACTTT. This gives the protein CASRIPQGNSPLHF.

The CDR3 coding sequence is TGCAGCGTTTCCCGGGCGGCAGATACGCAGTATTTT. Amino acids: CSVSRAADTQYF. The chain uses TRBV29-1 and TRBJ2-3; no clear D gene. With 5 bases removed from V and 4 bases from J, the gap between germline ends came to 10 bases. In germline, CDR1 is SQVTM, CDR2 ANQGSEA. The CDR3 loop spans 12 amino acids.